Below, 12 T cell receptor beta chains from the same sample are listed, as sequenced in a study of cytomegalovirus exposure and HLA in healthy donors. The PCR contained 60 Vbeta and 13 Jbeta primers. The assay was immunoSEQ multiplex PCR, and TCRdb's table has in-frame clones only and misses some. The sample includes 130,000 to 150,000 clones, approximately 82% seen only once; the top ten take around 8.8%. The material sequenced was PBMCs. The receptors derive from a woman in her fifties or sixties in good health and CMV-seropositive.

This chain uses TRBV10-3 with TRBJ2-7; unclear D gene. Germline CDR1 reads ENHRY; CDR2 reads SYGVKD. The V end was cut by 1 base, the J end by 6 bases, with 7 bases between. This CDR3 has 12 amino acids. The CDR3 is CAISEYSFEQYF. DNA for the CDR3: TGTGCCATCAGTGAGTACAGCTTCGAGCAGTACTTC.

The V gene is TRBV4-1, the J gene TRBJ2-7, with D perhaps matching TRBD2 (5 bases). Trimming removed 4 bases at V and 5 bases at J, with 9 bases between. Germline V gives CDR1 MGHRA, CDR2 YSYEKL. The CDR3 consists of 12 residues. CDR3 protein: CASSLFGDEQYF. CDR3 in DNA: TGCGCCAGCAGCCTCTTCGGGGACGAGCAGTACTTC.

The chain couples TRBV19 to TRBJ1-5, with D unclear. From germline, CDR1 is LNHDA and CDR2 SQIVND (reference sequence). The CDR3 contains 12 residues. Trimming pared 5 bases from V and 4 bases from J, leaving 6 bases between. The CDR3 nucleotides read TGTGCCAGTAGTGCGGGGAATCAGCCCCAGCATTTT. It yields the protein CASSAGNQPQHF.

The rearrangement links TRBV7-2 to TRBJ2-5, with TRBD2 matching 8 bases. CDR1 SGHTA and CDR2 FQGNSA come from the germline V gene. Losses at the gene ends were 5 bases for V and 3 bases for J; bases not matched to a gene: 2. The CDR3 sequence is 13 residues long. The CDR3 coding sequence is TGTGCCAGCAGCCATAGCGGGAAAGAGACCCAGTACTTC. Protein sequence: CASSHSGKETQYF.

This clone showed up just once. For the CDR3, the DNA is TGTGCCTGGAATACAGGGGGGCAAGAGACCCAGTACTTC. Residues: CAWNTGGQETQYF. The V and J genes are TRBV30 and TRBJ2-5, with 8 bases fitting TRBD1. The CDR3 extends over 13 amino acids. V gave up 4 bases and J gave up 2 bases; unmatched junction bases: 3. Germline assignment: CDR1 GTSNPN and CDR2 SVGIG (reference sequence). The complete variable domain, with remaining parts taken from reference TRBV30 and TRBJ2-5, reads SQTIHQWPATLVQPVGSPLSLECTVEGTSNPNLYWYRQAAGRGLQLLFYSVGIGQISSEVPQNLSASRPQDRQFILSSKKLLLSDSGFYLCAWNTGGQETQYFGPGTRLLVL.

This clone was observed many times. The rearrangement joins TRBV2 to TRBJ1-5, with D perhaps TRBD1 (6 bases). The CDR3 is 16 residues long. Germline loops: CDR1 SNHLY, CDR2 FYNNEI. Between the trimmed V and J ends, which lost 1 base and 0 bases, there was a span of 10 bases. The CDR3 is CASSEGFRGSNQPQHF. CDR3 nucleotides: TGTGCCAGCAGTGAAGGTTTCAGGGGTAGCAATCAGCCCCAGCATTTT.

V gene TRBV6-1 combines with J gene TRBJ2-7; D might be TRBD2 (5 bases). The CDR3 runs 14 residues. Trimming took off 5 bases at V and 2 bases at J, with 13 bases between the two ends. From germline, CDR1 is MNHNS and CDR2 SASEGT. In nucleotides, the CDR3 is TGTGCCAGCAGTCCCCCGACTACGCCCTACGAGCAGTACTTC. Its translation is CASSPPTTPYEQYF.

The rearrangement joins TRBV27 to TRBJ2-7, with TRBD2 matching 8 bases. CDR1 MNHEY and CDR2 SMNVEV come from the germline V gene (reference sequence). The CDR3 length is 14 residues. With V trimmed by 5 bases and J by 2 bases, 5 bases remained unmatched. The CDR3 region is CASSGGGRTYEQYF. The DNA of the CDR3 is TGTGCCAGCAGTGGCGGGGGGAGAACCTACGAGCAGTACTTC.

The chain joins TRBV2 to TRBJ2-3, with a tentative D call TRBD2 (6 bases). Trimming shortened V by 6 bases and J by 2 bases, and 12 bases separated the two germline ends. Germline CDR1 reads SNHLY; CDR2 reads FYNNEI. The CDR3 runs to 14 residues. The CDR3 loop is CASSEGTFTDTQYF. For the CDR3, the DNA is TGTGCCAGCAGCGAGGGGACTTTCACAGATACGCAGTATTTT.

The CDR3 sequence is CASSLDRTGSYEQYF. CDR3 bases: TGTGCCAGCAGCTTGGACAGGACAGGGTCCTACGAGCAGTACTTC. The chain has TRBV11-2 and TRBJ2-7; TRBD1 agrees at 8 bases. The germline V gene has CDR1 SGHAT and CDR2 FQNNGV. This CDR3 spans 15 amino acids. V trimming: 3 bases; J trimming: 1 base; junction bases outside the gene matches: 5.

The genes are TRBV30 and TRBJ1-1; the D is unclear. Germline CDR1 and CDR2: GTSNPN and SVGIG (reference sequence). Trimming stripped 2 bases from V and 4 bases from J, with 8 bases between. CDR3 length equals 12 residues. The CDR3 DNA is TGTGCCTGGAGTTTCCTCTTCACTGAAGCTTTCTTT. Its translation is CAWSFLFTEAFF.

This clone was recorded a few times. The chain couples TRBV1 to TRBJ2-1; the table calls TRBD2, which could not be checked here. TRBV1 is designated a pseudogene. The CDR3 has 15 amino acids. This CDR3 is CTSSQEWGLADEQFF. DNA of the CDR3: TGCACCAGCAGCCAAGAATGGGGTCTAGCTGATGAGCAGTTCTTC.